The rows below give T cell receptor beta chains drawn from one sample of a study of T-cell reconstitution after alpha-beta-depleted transplantation in children. TCRdb reprocessed the PCR reads via MiXCR and lists one record per CDR3 protein. The data show about 980,000 distinct CDR3 sequences, about 29% seen once. The starting material was PBMCs, mostly from graft donor cells, obtained 360 days after TCRalphabeta/CD19-depleted stem cell transplant. The source is a boy younger than two who had a stem cell transplant for SCID, so the T cells may come from the graft donor. Each CDR3 is given with its conserved first and last residue. The order of the fields is V gene, J gene, D gene, clone size, CDR3 DNA, CDR3 protein. D genes are given only for firm matches. The size entry is marked missing in some rows and otherwise reads once, few, many or a size class.

TRBV3-1,TRBJ2-1,TRBD1,NA,TGTGCCAGCAGCCCTAGCGCCCGGGACAGGTTCTACAATGAGCAGTTCTTC,CASSPSARDRFYNEQFF
TRBV2,TRBJ2-7,NA,NA,TGTGCCAGACGAGGGGAGTACGGCGAGCAGTACTTC,CARRGEYGEQYF
TRBV14,TRBJ2-3,NA,NA,TGTGCCAGCAGCCAAGGGATCCCACCCCGAGGAGATACGCAGTATTTT,CASSQGIPPRGDTQYF
TRBV7-2,TRBJ1-3,NA,NA,TGTGCCAGCAGCTTAGCTTTCCTGGGCACAGCGGGAGGAAACACCATATATTTT,CASSLAFLGTAGGNTIYF
TRBV7-8,TRBJ2-1,NA,NA,TGTGCCAGCAGCTTCCGCTGGGGCGAGGGGTCCAATGAGCAGTTCTTC,CASSFRWGEGSNEQFF
TRBV7-2,TRBJ2-7,TRBD2,few,TGTGCCAGCAGCTCCACCCCGTCTAGCGGTACCTACGAGCAGTACTTC,CASSSTPSSGTYEQYF
TRBV6-2/TRBV6-3,TRBJ2-1,TRBD1,once,TGTGCCAGCAGCCGGGACAGTGGGAATGAGCAGTTCTTC,CASSRDSGNEQFF
TRBV6-2/TRBV6-3,TRBJ1-4,TRBD1,NA,TGTGCCAGCAGTTACTTGGTTAAATGGACAGGGGGCCTCAGTACTAATGAAAAACTGTTTTTT,CASSYLVKWTGGLSTNEKLFF
TRBV6-1,TRBJ1-1,NA,NA,TGTGCCAGCAGTGAGAGGCAGGCTTACACTGAAGCTTTCTTT,CASSERQAYTEAFF
TRBV3-1,TRBJ2-5,TRBD2,NA,TGTGCCAGCAGGGGGACTAAGAGAGAGACCCAGTACTTC,CASRGTKRETQYF
TRBV5-1,TRBJ1-1,NA,NA,TGCGCCAGCAGCTTGATCAGCTTGAACACTGAAGCTTTCTTT,CASSLISLNTEAFF
TRBV24-1,TRBJ2-7,NA,NA,TGTGCCACCAGTGATTCCCCAGGGACGGGAAGCTACGAGCAGTACTTC,CATSDSPGTGSYEQYF
TRBV29-1,TRBJ1-1,TRBD1,NA,TGCAGCGTTGAAAACATCGGGGACAGGGAGGCTGAAGCTTTCTTT,CSVENIGDREAEAFF
TRBV20-1,TRBJ1-1,NA,NA,TGCAGTGCTAGTGATCAGGCGAACACTGAAGCTTTCTTT,CSASDQANTEAFF
TRBV20-1,TRBJ2-4,TRBD1,NA,TGCAGTGCCAGGACAGGGCCCAAAAACATTCAGTACTTC,CSARTGPKNIQYF
TRBV2,TRBJ2-7,NA,NA,TGTGCCAGCAGTGAATTGCCCACCTACGAGCAGTACTTC,CASSELPTYEQYF
TRBV2,TRBJ2-5,NA,NA,TGTGCCAGCATCAAATCGGAGACCACGGAGACCCAGTACTTC,CASIKSETTETQYF
TRBV20-1,TRBJ1-5,TRBD1,NA,TGCAGTGCTAGAGAAGGGACAGGGCGCATACAGCATTTT,CSAREGTGRIQHF
TRBV5-1,TRBJ2-7,NA,many,TGCGCCAGCAGCTTGACGACAGGCGAATCCTACGAGCAGTACTTC,CASSLTTGESYEQYF
TRBV5-1,TRBJ2-7,TRBD1,NA,TGCGCCAGCAGCTTGGTTCCATCTCGGCAGGGGGCTTACGAGCAGTACTTC,CASSLVPSRQGAYEQYF
TRBV12-3/TRBV12-4,TRBJ2-7,NA,NA,TGTGCCAGCAGTTGGGGGAACAGTCCCTCCTACGAGCAGTACTTC,CASSWGNSPSYEQYF
TRBV15,TRBJ2-7,NA,NA,TGTGCCACCAGCAGAGATCCCCACGCCTACGAGCAGTACTTC,CATSRDPHAYEQYF
TRBV29-1,TRBJ2-4,NA,NA,TGCAGCGCCACGCACCGAAACATTCAGTACTTC,CSATHRNIQYF
TRBV6-1,TRBJ1-4,TRBD1,NA,TGTGCCAGCAGTCTCTGGGACAGGGGGCAAAAACTGTTTTTT,CASSLWDRGQKLFF
TRBV5-1,TRBJ2-2,TRBD2,few,TGCGCCAGCAGCTTGGGGGGACTAGCGGCTTACACCGGGGAGCTGTTTTTT,CASSLGGLAAYTGELFF
TRBV25-1,TRBJ2-3,NA,few,TGTGCCAGCAGGGTGAGTGGCACAGATACGCAGTATTTT,CASRVSGTDTQYF